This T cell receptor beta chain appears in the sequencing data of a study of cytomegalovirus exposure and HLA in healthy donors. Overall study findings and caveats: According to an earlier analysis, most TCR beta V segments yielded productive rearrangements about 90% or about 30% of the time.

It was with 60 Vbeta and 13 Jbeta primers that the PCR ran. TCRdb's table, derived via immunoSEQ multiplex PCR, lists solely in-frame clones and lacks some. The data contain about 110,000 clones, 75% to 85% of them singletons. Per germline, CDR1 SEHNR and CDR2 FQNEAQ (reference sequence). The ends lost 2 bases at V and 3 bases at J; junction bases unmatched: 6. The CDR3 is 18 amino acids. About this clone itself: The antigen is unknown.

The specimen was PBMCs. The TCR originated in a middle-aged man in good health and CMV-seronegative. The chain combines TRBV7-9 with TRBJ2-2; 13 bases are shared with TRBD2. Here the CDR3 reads CASSLKTSGGAHTGELFF. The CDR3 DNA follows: TGTGCCAGCAGCTTAAAAACTAGCGGGGGGGCCCACACCGGGGAGCTGTTTTTT.